This T cell receptor beta chain is from a study of high-grade serous ovarian cancer treatment subgroups. Study summary: Mean per sample: around 14,000 reads, several thousand unique TCR beta rearrangements.

Germline V gene data show CDR1 as SSHAT and CDR2 as FNYEAQ (reference sequence). The CDR3 is 13 residues long. The data were produced by immunoSEQ multiplex PCR, yet TCRdb's version contains in-frame clones alone and is incomplete. The table shows under 8,000 clones, with 79% occurring only once. Tumor samples were obtained before definitive surgery or chemotherapy. Of note for this clone: Its target is not known. A junction end diverges from the germline sequence, so it may reflect a read error.

Study-level results: TCR relatedness rose with neoantigen level and trended with mutation load. Same-patient tumor repertoires overlapped at roughly 0.11 to 0.79; different patients barely overlapped. Only CDR3 was analyzed; CDR1 and CDR2 were not.

This rearrangement joins TRBV7-7 to TRBJ1-1; 10 bases are shared with TRBD1. Specimen: tumor tissue. This receptor was identified in a human donor with high-grade serous ovarian cancer. The CDR3 sequence is CASSRTGGTEAFF. Written as DNA, the CDR3 is TGTGCTAGCAGTCGGACAGGGGGCACTGAAGCTTTCTTT.